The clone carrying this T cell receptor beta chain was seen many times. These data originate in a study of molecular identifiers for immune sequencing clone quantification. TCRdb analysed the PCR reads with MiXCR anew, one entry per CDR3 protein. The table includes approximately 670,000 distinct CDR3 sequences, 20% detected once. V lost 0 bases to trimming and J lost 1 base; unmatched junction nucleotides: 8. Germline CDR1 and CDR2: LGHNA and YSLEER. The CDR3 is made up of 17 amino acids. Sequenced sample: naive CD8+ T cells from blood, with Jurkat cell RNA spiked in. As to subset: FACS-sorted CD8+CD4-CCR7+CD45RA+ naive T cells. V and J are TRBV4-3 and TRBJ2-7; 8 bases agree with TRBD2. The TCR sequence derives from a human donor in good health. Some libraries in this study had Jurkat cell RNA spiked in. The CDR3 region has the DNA TGCGCCAGCAGCCAAGATTGGGCGGGGGGCCTATCCTACGAGCAGTACTTC. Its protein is CASSQDWAGGLSYEQYF.